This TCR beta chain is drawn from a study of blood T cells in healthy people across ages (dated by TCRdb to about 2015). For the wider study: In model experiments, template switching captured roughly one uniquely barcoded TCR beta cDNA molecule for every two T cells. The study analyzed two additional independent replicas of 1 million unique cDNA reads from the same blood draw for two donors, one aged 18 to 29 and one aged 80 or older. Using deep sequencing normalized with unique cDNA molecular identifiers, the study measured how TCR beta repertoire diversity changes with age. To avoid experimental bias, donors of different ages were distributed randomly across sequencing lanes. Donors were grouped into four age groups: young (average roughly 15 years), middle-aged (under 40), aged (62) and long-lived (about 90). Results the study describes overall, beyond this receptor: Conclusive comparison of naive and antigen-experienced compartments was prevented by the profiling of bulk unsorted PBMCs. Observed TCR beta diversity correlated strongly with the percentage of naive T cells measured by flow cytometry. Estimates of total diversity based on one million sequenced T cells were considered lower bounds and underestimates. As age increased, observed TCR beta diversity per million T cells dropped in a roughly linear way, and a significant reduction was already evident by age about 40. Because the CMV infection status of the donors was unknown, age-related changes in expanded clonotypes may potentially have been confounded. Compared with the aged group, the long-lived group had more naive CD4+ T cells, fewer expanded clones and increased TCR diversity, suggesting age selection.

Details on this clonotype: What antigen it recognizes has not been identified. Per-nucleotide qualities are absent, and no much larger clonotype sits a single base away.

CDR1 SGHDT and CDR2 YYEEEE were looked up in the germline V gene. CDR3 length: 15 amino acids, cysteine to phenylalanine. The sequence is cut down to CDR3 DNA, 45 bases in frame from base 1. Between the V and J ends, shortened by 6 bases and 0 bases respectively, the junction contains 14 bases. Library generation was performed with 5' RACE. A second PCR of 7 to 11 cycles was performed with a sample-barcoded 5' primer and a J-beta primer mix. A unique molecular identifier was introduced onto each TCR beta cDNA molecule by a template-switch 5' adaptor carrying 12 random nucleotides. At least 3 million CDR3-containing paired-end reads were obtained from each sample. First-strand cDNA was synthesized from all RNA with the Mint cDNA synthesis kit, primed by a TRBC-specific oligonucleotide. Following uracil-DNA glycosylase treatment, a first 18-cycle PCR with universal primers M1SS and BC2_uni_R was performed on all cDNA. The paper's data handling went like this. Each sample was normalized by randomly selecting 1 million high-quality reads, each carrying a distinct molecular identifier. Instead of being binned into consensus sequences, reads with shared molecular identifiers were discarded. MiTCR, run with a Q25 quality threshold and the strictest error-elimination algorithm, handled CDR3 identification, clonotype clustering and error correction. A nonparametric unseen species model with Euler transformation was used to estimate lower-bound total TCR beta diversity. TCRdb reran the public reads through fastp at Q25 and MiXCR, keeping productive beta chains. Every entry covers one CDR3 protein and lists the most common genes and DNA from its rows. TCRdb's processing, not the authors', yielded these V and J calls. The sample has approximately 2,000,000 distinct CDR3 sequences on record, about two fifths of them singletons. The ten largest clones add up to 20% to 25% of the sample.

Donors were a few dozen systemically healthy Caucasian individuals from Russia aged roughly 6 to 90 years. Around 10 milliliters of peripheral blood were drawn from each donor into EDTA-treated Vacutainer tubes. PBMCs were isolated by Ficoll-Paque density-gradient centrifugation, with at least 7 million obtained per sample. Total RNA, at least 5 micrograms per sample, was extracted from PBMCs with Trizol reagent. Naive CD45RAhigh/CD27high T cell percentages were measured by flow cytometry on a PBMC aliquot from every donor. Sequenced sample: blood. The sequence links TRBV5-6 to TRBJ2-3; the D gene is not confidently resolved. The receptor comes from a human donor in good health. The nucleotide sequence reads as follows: TGTGCCAGCACCACTGTCGATTTTAGCACAGATACGCAGTATTTT. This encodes CASTTVDFSTDTQYF.